The present entry profiles one T cell receptor beta chain with its context. The sample originates from a study of T cells in localized non-small cell lung cancer. With 2 bases removed from V and 8 bases from J, the gap between germline ends came to 7 bases. CDR1 is SGHTA, CDR2 FQGNSA, per germline. The CDR3 consists of 12 residues. Sequencing was performed with immunoSEQ multiplex PCR; in TCRdb, only in-frame clones are kept and a portion is missing. The sample includes 23,000 or so clones, approximately 87% of them seen just once. The receptor was derived from a woman between 35 and 75 years old with stage I lung adenocarcinoma. Sequencing used peripheral blood, obtained before any cancer treatment. The chain is built from TRBV7-2 and TRBJ2-1; TRBD1 might be the D (5 bases). The DNA of the CDR3 is TGTGCCAGCAGCTTAATGGGGCATGAGCAGTTCTTC. Translation gives CASSLMGHEQFF.